This entry lists 12 T cell receptor beta chains sequenced from one sample in a study of cytomegalovirus exposure and HLA in healthy donors (dated by TCRdb to about 2017). Receptors were amplified or captured by the immunoSEQ multiplex PCR assay. This immuneACCESS table, as held by TCRdb, lists in-frame sequences with V and J called but not all clones. Of the missing ones, under half trace to an unresolved V gene in checked studies; the others have no known cause. In this sample the table shows more than 100,000 clones, roughly 90% of which occur a single time. The top ten clonotypes cover under 6.5% of the sample. The sample consisted of PBMCs. These receptors originate from a woman aged 18-30 years in good health and CMV-seropositive.

The chain combines TRBV28 with TRBJ1-2; 7 nucleotides align to TRBD1. Germline V gene lookup returns CDR1 MDHEN and CDR2 SYDVKM. The CDR3 extends over 14 amino acids. Germline trimming cut 7 bases from V and 1 base from J; bases unmatched to any gene: 6. CDR3 DNA sequence: TGTGCCAGCACCGAACAGGGGTTTAACTATGGCTACACCTTC. This codes for CASTEQGFNYGYTF.

The rearrangement links TRBV5-1 to TRBJ1-1; D perhaps matches TRBD1 (5 bases). The CDR3 is 12 residues long. Trimming pared 7 bases from V and 4 bases from J, leaving 11 bases between. The germline V gene has CDR1 SGHRS and CDR2 YFSETQ. This CDR3 reads CASGTGLTEAFF. CDR3 nucleotides: TGCGCCAGCGGGACTGGGCTCACTGAAGCTTTCTTT.

This chain uses TRBV7-8 with TRBJ2-7; 10 bases are shared with TRBD2. The CDR3 extends over 16 amino acids. J lost 5 bases, V lost 5 bases, and 12 bases had no gene match. Germline-derived CDR1 and CDR2 are SGHVS and FQNEAQ. The CDR3 here is CASSPLGLAGVNEQYF. The CDR3 DNA follows: TGTGCCAGCAGCCCCCTAGGGCTAGCGGGAGTGAACGAGCAGTACTTC.

This clone occurred once. This sequence joins TRBV30 and TRBJ1-2; maybe TRBD1 (5 bases). The length of the CDR3 is 15 residues. With 2 bases removed from V and 4 bases from J, the gap between germline ends came to 17 bases. Germline V gene sequence: CDR1 GTSNPN, CDR2 SVGIG (reference sequence). The CDR3 DNA reads TGTGCCTGGAGTCCTATAGGGGCCGAAGGCTATGGCTACACCTTC. Translation gives CAWSPIGAEGYGYTF.

The chain carries TRBV5-6 and TRBJ2-1; no firm D call. Germline V gene lookup returns CDR1 SGHDT and CDR2 YYEEEE. The CDR3 consists of 13 residues. The V end was cut by 0 bases, the J end by 6 bases, with 7 bases between. CDR3 in amino acids: CASSLGLGNEQFF. DNA for the CDR3: TGTGCCAGCAGCTTGGGACTGGGCAATGAGCAGTTCTTC. The complete variable domain, with remaining parts taken from reference TRBV5-6 and TRBJ2-1, reads DAGVTQSPTHLIKTRGQQVTLRCSPKSGHDTVSWYQQALGQGPQFIFQYYEEEERQRGNFPDRFSGHQFPNYSSELNVNALLLGDSALYLCASSLGLGNEQFFGPGTRLTVL.

This clone was picked up one time. The chain employs TRBV30 and TRBJ1-2; D uncertain. V was cut by 0 bases and J by 8 bases, with 22 bases left in between. CDR3 length equals 16 residues. Per the germline V gene, CDR1 is GTSNPN and CDR2 is SVGIG (reference sequence). The CDR3 DNA reads as TGTGCCTGGAGTGTACCAGGCCACAGTCCAGCTGGAGGCTACACCTTC. Its translation: CAWSVPGHSPAGGYTF.

The V and J genes are TRBV30 and TRBJ1-5; 7 nucleotides line up with TRBD1. Germline loops: CDR1 GTSNPN, CDR2 SVGIG (reference sequence). The junction had 7 bases not matched to a gene; V was cut back by 3 bases and J by 2 bases. The CDR3 has 15 residues. The CDR3 nucleotides are TGTGCCTGGAGCGGACAGGCGAAGCGCAATCAGCCCCAGCATTTT. It specifies CAWSGQAKRNQPQHF.

V is TRBV5-4 and J is TRBJ2-5, with unresolved D. CDR3 length: 13 residues. V was cut by 0 bases and J by 1 base, with 4 bases left in between. The V gene's germline CDR1 is SGHNT and CDR2 YYREEE (reference sequence). The CDR3 reads CASSLAVQETQYF. Written as DNA, the CDR3 is TGTGCCAGCAGCTTGGCAGTCCAAGAGACCCAGTACTTC.

The chain uses TRBV5-1 and TRBJ1-1, with a tentative D call TRBD1 (6 bases). The CDR3 totals 15 residues. The germline V gene has CDR1 SGHRS and CDR2 YFSETQ. The V and J ends lost 0 bases and 5 bases respectively, with 14 bases between them. CDR3 amino acids: CASSLGVTGQTEAFF. CDR3 DNA sequence: TGCGCCAGCAGCTTGGGGGTGACGGGACAAACTGAAGCTTTCTTT.

The rearrangement joins TRBV7-9 to TRBJ1-1, with D possibly TRBD1 on 6 matching bases. V was cut by 4 bases and J by 10 bases, with 19 bases left in between. The CDR3 is made up of 14 amino acids. Germline V gene lookup returns CDR1 SEHNR and CDR2 FQNEAQ (reference sequence). CDR3 protein: CASSYTSGGRGAFF. In DNA form, the CDR3 reads TGTGCCAGCAGCTATACCAGCGGGGGCCGGGGAGCTTTCTTT.

The rearrangement links TRBV5-3 to TRBJ2-7, with TRBD1 identical over 7 bases. TRBV5-3 is reported as an ORF; its role is uncertain. Unmatched junction bases numbered 3, after V lost 0 bases and J lost 3 bases. This CDR3 contains 14 residues. The CDR3 DNA reads TGTGCCAGAAGCTTGGACGCAGGGGGCTACGAGCAGTACTTC. Its protein product is CARSLDAGGYEQYF.

The chain employs TRBV15 and TRBJ1-1; D call uncertain. V was trimmed by 3 bases and J by 6 bases, leaving 17 bases between them. There are 15 residues in the CDR3. The germline gives CDR1 LNHNV, CDR2 YYDKDF (reference sequence). Here the CDR3 reads CATSSILSAGAEAFF. The CDR3, as DNA: TGTGCCACCAGCAGCATACTTTCGGCTGGAGCTGAAGCTTTCTTT.